This T cell receptor beta chain was recorded in a study of identical twins. Turning to this clonotype: The antigen remains undetermined.

Study-wide points: Conclusions were drawn cross-sectionally by statistical analysis, without following the same donors. Monozygotic twin pairs showed more out-of-frame TCR alpha sharing than models estimated.

Unmatched junction bases numbered 3, after V lost 1 base and J lost 5 bases. This CDR3 is built from 15 residues. Unique molecular identifiers were present on the cDNA, and a universal primer site came from template switching. TCRdb re-derived calls from the 5' RACE reads in MiXCR, one entry per CDR3 protein. Among some 1,700,000 distinct CDR3 sequences listed, around 29% were seen once. This TCR was recovered from a newborn girl in good health. The chain has TRBV12-3 or TRBV12-4 and TRBJ2-1, with TRBD2 matching over 9 bases. The source material was cord blood. CDR3 DNA: TGTGCCAGCAGTTTAGGGCGGGGGGGTAACAATGAGCAGTTCTTC. Encoded protein: CASSLGRGGNNEQFF.